This entry is about one T cell receptor (beta chain). In the authors' methods: Researchers report that nucleated cell counts were estimated from reference gene primer amplification. Clones were sequenced by immunoSEQ multiplex PCR, and TCRdb holds only the in-frame ones, with some missing. V and J calls and clone size come straight from that table; D and trimming were deduced from the DNA. The table shows around 99,000 clones, with 79% occurring only once. The data belong to a study of blood T cell repertoires in COVID-19. Across the whole study: Samples taken during acute and convalescent COVID-19 were collected in the United States, Italy and Spain. T cells, B-cell-depleted T cells, or PBMCs provided the cDNA or gDNA that served as material.

Germline values: CDR1 SQVTM, CDR2 ANQGSEA. Trimming at V came to 5 bases and at J to 0 bases, leaving 10 bases not matched to a gene. This CDR3 comprises 15 residues. The J gene is TRBJ2-7, the V gene TRBV29-1; 7 bases are shared with TRBD2. Sequencing input: peripheral blood. This clonotype originated in an elderly woman with active or convalescent COVID-19. CDR3 region: CSVWSFSGLSYEQYF. CDR3 sequence (DNA): TGCAGCGTTTGGTCGTTTAGCGGGCTCTCCTACGAGCAGTACTTC.